The clone carrying this TCR beta chain was counted only a few times. The antigen remains unidentified. The V end lost 3 bases, the J end lost 9 bases, and 7 bases lay between the germline ends. CDR3 length: 11 residues. Germline V gene lookup returns CDR1 SGDLS and CDR2 YYNGEE. This sample was taken from a study of cytomegalovirus exposure and HLA in healthy donors. General study points: Later analysis identified a missense DCLRE1C variant that was linked to TCR beta V- and J-gene trimming. A later analysis reportedly identified an Asian-associated ancestry cluster as carrying fewer N-insertions than the approximately 620-donor mean.

The PCR contained 60 Vbeta and 13 Jbeta primers. Produced via immunoSEQ multiplex PCR; TCRdb's table is partial and in-frame only. The top ten clones hold around 2% of a sample with around 120,000 clones, roughly 86% of them seen once. The chain has TRBV9 and TRBJ2-1; TRBD1 might be the D (5 bases). The TCR was taken from a young man in good health and CMV-seronegative. The sample consisted of PBMCs. CDR3: CASSGRGEQFF. For the CDR3, the DNA is TGTGCCAGCAGCGGTAGGGGTGAGCAGTTCTTC. Supplemented by reference TRBV9 and TRBJ2-1, the full variable domain reads DSGVTQTPKHLITATGQRVTLRCSPRSGDLSVYWYQQSLDQGLQFLIQYYNGEERAKGNILERFSAQQFPDLHSELNLSSLELGDSALYFCASSGRGEQFFGPGTRLTVL.